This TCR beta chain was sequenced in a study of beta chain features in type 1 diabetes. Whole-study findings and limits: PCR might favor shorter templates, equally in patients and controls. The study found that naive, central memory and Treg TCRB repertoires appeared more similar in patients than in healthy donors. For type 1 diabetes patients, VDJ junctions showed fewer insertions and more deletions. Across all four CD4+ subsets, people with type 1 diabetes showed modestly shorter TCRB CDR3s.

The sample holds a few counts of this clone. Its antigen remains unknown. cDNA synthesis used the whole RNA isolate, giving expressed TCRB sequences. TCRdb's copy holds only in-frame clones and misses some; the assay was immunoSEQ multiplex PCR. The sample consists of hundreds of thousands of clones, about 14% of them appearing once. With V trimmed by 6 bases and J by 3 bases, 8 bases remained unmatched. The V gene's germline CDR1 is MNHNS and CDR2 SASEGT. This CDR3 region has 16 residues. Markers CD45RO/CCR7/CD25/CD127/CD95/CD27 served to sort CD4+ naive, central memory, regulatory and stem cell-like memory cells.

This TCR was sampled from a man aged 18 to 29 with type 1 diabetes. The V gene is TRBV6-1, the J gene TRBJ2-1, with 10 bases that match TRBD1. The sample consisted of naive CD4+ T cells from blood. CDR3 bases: TGTGCCAGCAGGGAATCCGGGACAGGGGTCTACAATGAGCAGTTCTTC. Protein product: CASRESGTGVYNEQFF.